The sequence of this TCR beta chain was determined in a study of blood T cell repertoires in COVID-19. Study-level background: Samples came from the United States, Italy and Spain, spanning acute and convalescent COVID-19. The cDNA or gDNA used as material had been derived from T cells, B-cell-depleted T cells, or PBMCs.

Germline CDR1 and CDR2: SGHTA and FQGNSA. CDR3 length: 14 residues. The V and J ends lost 6 bases and 4 bases respectively, with 13 bases between them. Sequencing was performed with immunoSEQ multiplex PCR; in TCRdb, only in-frame clones are kept and a portion is missing. The table has more than 100,000 clones, 90% seen once; the top ten hold 3.8%. Patients of the Seattle cohort, enrolled during active infection, were followed longitudinally. The V call is TRBV7-2, the J call TRBJ1-3, with D possibly TRBD1 on 6 matching bases. The sequence was collected from a woman aged 55 to 70 with COVID-19, enrolled during active disease. Sequencing used peripheral blood. The CDR3 nucleotides are TGTGCCAGCAGTAACAGGACAGTCGGAAACACCATATATTTT. It yields the protein CASSNRTVGNTIYF.